The rows below give T cell receptor beta chains drawn from one sample of a study of blood T cells in healthy people across ages. Each CDR3 protein gets one entry after TCRdb re-called the 5' RACE reads with MiXCR. The sample includes hundreds of thousands of distinct CDR3 sequences, roughly 60% of them seen just once. The sample was blood. These receptors came from a man in his thirties or forties in good health. Both conserved end residues are part of each CDR3. A D gene is named only where the DNA matches it firmly. Not every row has a clone size; where given, it reads once, few, many or a size class.

NA,NA,TRBV6-4,14,TRBJ2-3,TGTGCCAGCAGTGTAGGCCCCGAGACCGATACGCAGTATTTT,CASSVGPETDTQYF
NA,NA,TRBV3-1,13,TRBJ1-1,TGTGCCAGCAGCCAAGGGGGGGGCGTCTTAGCTTTCTTT,CASSQGGGVLAFF
NA,NA,TRBV9,14,TRBJ2-7,TGTGCCAGCAGCCTAGACAGAGGGTCGGGCGAGCAGTACTTC,CASSLDRGSGEQYF
NA,NA,TRBV4-2,16,TRBJ2-7,TGTGCCAGCAGCCAAGGGGCGCAGGGATCGACCTACGAGCAGTACTTC,CASSQGAQGSTYEQYF
NA,NA,TRBV9,16,TRBJ2-7,TGTGCCAGCTCCCATAGCCGCGAGGAGGTCTCCTACGAGCAGTACTTC,CASSHSREEVSYEQYF
NA,few,TRBV25-1,13,TRBJ2-7,TGTGCCAGCGCCCCCTCCGGGACATTCTCGCAGTACTTC,CASAPSGTFSQYF
TRBD1,NA,TRBV4-3,16,TRBJ2-1,TGCGCCAGCAGCCAAGAATGGACAGGGGCGCAAGAGACCCAGTTCTTC,CASSQEWTGAQETQFF
NA,NA,TRBV25-1,13,TRBJ1-2,TGTGCCAGCAGTGGCCTTCTCCCCCATGGCTACACCTTC,CASSGLLPHGYTF
TRBD1,few,TRBV5-1,15,TRBJ1-5,TGCGCCAGCAGCCTCGGGACAGTCCTCAATCAGCCCCAGCATTTT,CASSLGTVLNQPQHF
NA,NA,TRBV29-1,12,TRBJ2-5,TGCAGCTTCAAGGGACCTCAAGAGACCCAGTACTTC,CSFKGPQETQYF
NA,NA,TRBV28,15,TRBJ2-7,TGTGCCAGCAGTTTTCTCGCGGGGAGTACCTACGAGCAGTACTTC,CASSFLAGSTYEQYF
NA,few,TRBV4-3,14,TRBJ2-5,TGCGCCAGCAGCCAAGAGGGGAGCCAAGAGACCCAGTACTTC,CASSQEGSQETQYF
NA,NA,TRBV10-1,12,TRBJ2-7,TGCGCCAGCACCCCTACAAAGTACGAGCAGTACTTC,CASTPTKYEQYF
NA,many,TRBV29-1,15,TRBJ2-6,TGCAGCGTTGAGTCAGGGTTCTCCGGGGCCAACGTCCTGACTTTC,CSVESGFSGANVLTF
TRBD1,NA,TRBV7-9,15,TRBJ2-1,TGTGCCAGCAGCGCACGAGACAGGGTCGGGAATGAGCAGTTCTTC,CASSARDRVGNEQFF
TRBD1,NA,TRBV29-1,15,TRBJ2-7,TGCAGCGTTGCGGGACAGGGGGCAGTATCCTACGAGCAGTACTTC,CSVAGQGAVSYEQYF
NA,NA,TRBV20-1,14,TRBJ2-3,TGCAGTGCTAGAGGTGGGGCCCGCACAGATACGCAGTATTTT,CSARGGARTDTQYF
TRBD1,NA,TRBV12-3/TRBV12-4,15,TRBJ2-5,TGTGCCAGCGGTTCGTGGGACAGGGGGCGCGCGGAGCAGTACTTC,CASGSWDRGRAEQYF
TRBD2,NA,TRBV20-1,17,TRBJ2-3,TGCAGTGCTCTACCCGTCTCGGGCGGGAGTAGCACAGATACGCAGTATTTT,CSALPVSGGSSTDTQYF
NA,NA,TRBV20-1,16,TRBJ1-2,TGCAGTGCTAGAGAGGTGGGCAGCCAGCCAAACTATGGCTACACCTTC,CSAREVGSQPNYGYTF
TRBD1,NA,TRBV29-1,16,TRBJ2-3,TGCAGCGTTGAACCGCTGGACAGGGCTGGCACAGATACGCAGTATTTT,CSVEPLDRAGTDTQYF
NA,NA,TRBV6-1,12,TRBJ2-1,TGTGCCAGCAGTGAACCCGGCAATCGGCAGTTCTTC,CASSEPGNRQFF
NA,NA,TRBV4-2,13,TRBJ2-7,TGTGCCAGCAGCCAAGGAGACGGTGGCGAGCAGTACTTC,CASSQGDGGEQYF
NA,NA,TRBV20-1,14,TRBJ2-1,TGCAGTACTTCTCAGGACAGCTCCTACAATGAGCAGTTCTTC,CSTSQDSSYNEQFF
NA,NA,TRBV10-3,12,TRBJ2-3,TGTGCCATCAGCGCAGCCACAGATACGCAGTATTTT,CAISAATDTQYF
NA,NA,TRBV20-1,12,TRBJ2-1,TGCACCCTCAAAATGAGAAACAATGAGCAGTTCTTC,CTLKMRNNEQFF